The entry below gives a single T cell receptor (beta chain) sequence along with its context. Its antigen is as yet unknown. There are 13 residues in the CDR3. CDR1 SSHAT and CDR2 FNYEAQ come from the germline V gene (reference sequence). Per sample, roughly 530 nanograms of biopsy DNA were TCRB immunosequenced. Data came from immunoSEQ multiplex PCR; TCRdb stores just in-frame clones and leaves some out. The table includes around 15,000 clones, 65% to 85% detected once. This entry belongs to a study of T cell repertoires in ileal Crohn's disease. Study background: Every patient was operated on for stricturing (about 60%) or penetrating (approximately 40%) complications. Findings and limits, study-wide: Endoscopic recurrence occurred in every patient whose clonality exceeded 26.8%. Mucosal expansions were suggested to be mainly CD8 T cells.

Sample: ileal tissue. This clonotype was obtained from an adult with Crohn's disease. The chain links TRBV7-7 to TRBJ2-7; 8 positions agree with TRBD1. The CDR3 nucleotides are TGTGTTAGCAGCTTTGACAGGGGAAGTGAGCAGTACTTC. Protein: CVSSFDRGSEQYF.